These 7 T cell receptor beta chains originate from one sample sequenced in a study of blood T cell repertoires in COVID-19. Measured with immunoSEQ multiplex PCR; TCRdb has only the in-frame clones, and not every one. This sample has about 210,000 clones, with just over 90% found just once. Sample: peripheral blood. Every receptor here comes from a young man with acute or convalescent COVID-19.

Concerning this clone: The sample contains more than one DNA sequence encoding this CDR3. This chain uses TRBV5-1 with TRBJ2-7, with D maybe TRBD1 (6 bases). The germline V gene has CDR1 SGHRS and CDR2 YFSETQ. There are 14 residues in the CDR3. The V end lost 1 base, the J end lost 7 bases, and 15 bases lay between the germline ends. CDR3 sequence: CASSLWGQGGEQYF. In DNA, the CDR3 is TGCGCCAGCAGCTTGTGGGGGCAAGGGGGAGAGCAGTACTTC. Supplemented by reference TRBV5-1 and TRBJ2-7, the full variable domain reads KAGVTQTPRYLIKTRGQQVTLSCSPISGHRSVSWYQQTPGQGLQFLFEYFSETQRNKGNFPGRFSGRQFSNSRSEMNVSTLELGDSALYLCASSLWGQGGEQYFGPGTRLTVT.

The chain carries TRBV12-3 or TRBV12-4 and TRBJ1-1, with unresolved D. V gave up 7 bases and J gave up 7 bases, with 10 bases separating them. This CDR3 has 11 amino acids. CDR3 DNA sequence: TGTGCCAGCACCCCAGGTAGTGAAGCTTTCTTT. Its translation: CASTPGSEAFF.

With regard to this clone: Other DNA sequences within the sample encode an identical CDR3. The chain links TRBV11-1 to TRBJ2-1, with TRBD1 identical over 8 bases. J was trimmed by 3 bases and V by 5 bases; bases with no gene match: 6. The CDR3 loop spans 15 amino acids. CDR1 is SGHAT, CDR2 FQDESV, per germline (reference sequence). The CDR3 sequence is CASSRDRGLYNEQFF. The CDR3 DNA sequence: TGTGCCAGCAGCCGCGACAGGGGCCTCTACAATGAGCAGTTCTTC.

The chain is built from TRBV9 and TRBJ2-1; 10 bases map to TRBD2. This CDR3 spans 16 amino acids. Germline V gives CDR1 SGDLS, CDR2 YYNGEE. V was pared by 0 bases and J by 6 bases, with 6 bases of the junction left unmatched. For the CDR3, the DNA is TGTGCCAGCAGCGTAGGGTCCCTAGCGGGAGTCAATGAGCAGTTCTTC. Amino acids: CASSVGSLAGVNEQFF.

The CDR3 DNA reads as TGTGCCAGCAGCCAAGAGCCGGGACAGGGTTGGCAGACCCAGTACTTC. It yields the protein CASSQEPGQGWQTQYF. The chain couples TRBV3-1 (or the pseudogene TRBV3-2) to TRBJ2-5, with 9 positions matching TRBD1. Trimming took 0 bases from V and 6 from J; bases not matched to a gene: 8. The CDR3 sequence is 16 residues long. The germline V gene encodes CDR1 LGHDT and CDR2 YNNKEL (reference sequence).

V and J are TRBV28 and TRBJ2-7; 11 bases fit TRBD2. V lost 6 bases to trimming and J lost 4 bases; unmatched junction nucleotides: 14. This CDR3 comprises 17 residues. CDR1 and CDR2 from the germline V gene are MDHEN and SYDVKM. The CDR3 region is CASSNNAALAGDYEQYF. As DNA, the CDR3 is TGTGCCAGCAGCAACAACGCCGCACTAGCGGGAGATTACGAGCAGTACTTC.

The genes are TRBV5-4 and TRBJ2-1, with 7 bases identical to TRBD2. V dropped 3 bases and J dropped 4; count of bases not matched to a gene: 10. The CDR3 is 16 residues long. Germline CDR1 SGHNT, CDR2 YYREEE (reference sequence). The CDR3 DNA follows: TGTGCCAGCAGCTCTGGTTTCTCTAGCGGTTACAATGAGCAGTTCTTC. Its translation: CASSSGFSSGYNEQFF.